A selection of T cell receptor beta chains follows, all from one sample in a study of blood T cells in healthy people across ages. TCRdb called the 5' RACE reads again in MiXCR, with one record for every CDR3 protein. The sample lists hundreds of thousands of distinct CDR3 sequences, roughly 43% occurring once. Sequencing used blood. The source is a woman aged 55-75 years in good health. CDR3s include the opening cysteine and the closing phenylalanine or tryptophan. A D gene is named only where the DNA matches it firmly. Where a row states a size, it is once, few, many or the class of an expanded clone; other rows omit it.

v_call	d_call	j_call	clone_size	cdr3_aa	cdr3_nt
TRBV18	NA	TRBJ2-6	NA	CASSPSVSGANVLTF	TGTGCCAGCTCACCCAGTGTCTCTGGGGCCAACGTCCTGACTTTC
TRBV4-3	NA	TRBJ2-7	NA	CASSQARGALTSYEQYF	TGCGCCAGCAGCCAAGCTCGAGGGGCTCTAACATCCTACGAGCAGTACTTC
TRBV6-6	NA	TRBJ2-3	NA	CASSPHERFTDTQYF	TGTGCCAGCAGTCCCCATGAGCGGTTCACAGATACGCAGTATTTT
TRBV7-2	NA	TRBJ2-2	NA	CASRPGETGELFF	TGTGCCAGCAGACCGGGAGAGACCGGGGAGCTGTTTTTT
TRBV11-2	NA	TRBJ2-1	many	CASSPSGRGGEQFF	TGTGCCAGCAGCCCCTCCGGAAGGGGGGGTGAGCAGTTCTTC
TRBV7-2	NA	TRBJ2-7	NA	CASSLASRAEQYF	TGTGCCAGCAGCTTAGCCTCTAGGGCCGAGCAGTACTTC
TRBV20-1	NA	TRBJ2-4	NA	CSARVRGKNIQYF	TGCAGTGCTAGAGTAAGGGGTAAAAACATTCAGTACTTC
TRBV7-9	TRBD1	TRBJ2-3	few	CASRPATGLGSDTQYF	TGTGCCAGCAGACCGGCGACAGGGTTGGGCTCAGATACGCAGTATTTT
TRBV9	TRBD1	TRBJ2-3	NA	CASSVTGDFGTDTQYF	TGTGCCAGCAGCGTGACAGGGGACTTTGGCACAGATACGCAGTATTTT
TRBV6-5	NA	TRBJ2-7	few	CASSKKQGWEQYF	TGTGCCAGCAGTAAAAAACAGGGCTGGGAGCAGTACTTC
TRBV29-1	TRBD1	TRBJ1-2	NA	CSVAPGQGYYGYTF	TGCAGCGTAGCCCCGGGACAGGGATATTATGGCTACACCTTC
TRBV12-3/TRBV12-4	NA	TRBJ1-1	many	CASSPGIVGTEAFF	TGTGCCAGCAGCCCCGGGATCGTGGGCACTGAAGCTTTCTTT
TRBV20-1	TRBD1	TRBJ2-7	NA	CSARGQGRNEQYF	TGCAGTGCTAGAGGACAGGGGCGGAACGAGCAGTACTTC
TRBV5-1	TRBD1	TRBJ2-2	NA	CASSRDRGSTGELFF	TGCGCCAGCAGCCGGGACAGGGGTAGCACCGGGGAGCTGTTTTTT
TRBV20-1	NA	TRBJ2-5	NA	CSARGAGYQTQYF	TGCAGTGCTAGAGGGGCAGGGTATCAGACCCAGTACTTC
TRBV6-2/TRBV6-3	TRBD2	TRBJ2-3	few	CASSPWVAGDENTQYF	TGTGCCAGCAGTCCCTGGGTAGCGGGAGATGAGAATACGCAGTATTTT
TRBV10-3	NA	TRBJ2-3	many	CAISDTTGGGTDTQYF	TGTGCCATCAGTGACACTACCGGGGGCGGCACAGATACGCAGTATTTT
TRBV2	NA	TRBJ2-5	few	CASMEVGYEEETQYF	TGTGCCAGCATGGAGGTGGGCTACGAGGAAGAGACCCAGTACTTC
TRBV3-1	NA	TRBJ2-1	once	CASSQTAYNEQFF	TGTGCCAGCAGCCAGACAGCGTACAATGAGCAGTTCTTC
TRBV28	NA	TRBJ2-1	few	CASAQGYNEQFF	TGTGCCAGCGCACAGGGCTACAATGAGCAGTTCTTC
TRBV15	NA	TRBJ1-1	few	CATSRPAGVNTEAFF	TGTGCCACCAGCAGACCAGCAGGGGTGAACACTGAAGCTTTCTTT
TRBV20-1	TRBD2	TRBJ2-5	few	CSATPSGKETQYF	TGCAGTGCTACTCCTAGCGGGAAAGAGACCCAGTACTTC
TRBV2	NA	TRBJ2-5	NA	CASSEFRGVQETQYF	TGTGCCAGCAGTGAGTTCAGGGGGGTCCAAGAGACCCAGTACTTC
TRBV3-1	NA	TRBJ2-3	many	CASSHPTGGDTQYF	TGTGCCAGCAGCCATCCCACTGGGGGAGATACGCAGTATTTT
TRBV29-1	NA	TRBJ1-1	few	CSVKFRLDSTEAFF	TGCAGCGTTAAATTCCGTCTCGATAGCACTGAAGCTTTCTTT
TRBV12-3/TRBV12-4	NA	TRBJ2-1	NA	CASTRTPPGFLYNEQFF	TGTGCCAGCACTCGAACCCCTCCAGGGTTTCTTTACAATGAGCAGTTCTTC
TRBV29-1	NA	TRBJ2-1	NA	CSVLLNSYNGQFF	TGCAGCGTTCTACTCAACTCCTACAATGGGCAGTTCTTC
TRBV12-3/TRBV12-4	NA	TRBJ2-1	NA	CASSLRFPDNPPYNEQFF	TGTGCCAGCAGTTTAAGGTTCCCCGATAATCCCCCCTACAATGAGCAGTTCTTC
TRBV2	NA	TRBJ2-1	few	CASSELGGAYNEQFF	TGTGCCAGCAGTGAGTTGGGGGGGGCTTACAATGAGCAGTTCTTC
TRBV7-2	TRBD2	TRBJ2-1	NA	CASSSSTSGTLNEQFF	TGTGCCAGCAGCTCCTCGACTAGCGGGACTCTCAATGAGCAGTTCTTC
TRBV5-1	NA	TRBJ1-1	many	CASSLRADTEAFF	TGTGCCAGCAGTTTACGGGCGGACACTGAAGCTTTCTTT
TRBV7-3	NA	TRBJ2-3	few	CASSWGESTDTQYF	TGTGCCAGCAGCTGGGGGGAAAGCACAGATACGCAGTATTTT
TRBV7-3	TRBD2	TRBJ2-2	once	CASSSYGGASTGELFF	TGTGCCAGCAGCTCCTACGGGGGGGCAAGCACCGGGGAGCTGTTTTTT
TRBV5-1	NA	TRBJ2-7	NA	CASSLRGAEYEQYF	TGCGCCAGCAGCTTGAGGGGGGCAGAGTACGAGCAGTACTTC
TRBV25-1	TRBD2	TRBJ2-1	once	CASSLGLADTYNEQFF	TGTGCCAGCAGCCTCGGACTAGCGGACACCTACAATGAGCAGTTCTTC
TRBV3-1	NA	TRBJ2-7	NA	CASSQEPWGAYNEQYF	TGTGCCAGCAGCCAAGAACCCTGGGGCGCCTACAATGAGCAGTACTTC
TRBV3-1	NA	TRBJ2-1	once	CASSQAMEQFF	TGTGCCAGCAGCCAAGCGATGGAGCAGTTCTTC
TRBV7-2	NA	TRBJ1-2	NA	CASSLALMGWDYGYTF	TGTGCCAGCAGCTTAGCGCTCATGGGGTGGGACTATGGCTACACCTTC
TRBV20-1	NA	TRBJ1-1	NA	CSANLALNTEAFF	TGCAGTGCTAACCTCGCCCTGAACACTGAAGCTTTCTTT
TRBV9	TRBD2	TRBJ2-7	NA	CASSVDPGLAGEEQYF	TGTGCCAGCAGCGTAGATCCGGGACTAGCGGGAGAAGAGCAGTACTTC
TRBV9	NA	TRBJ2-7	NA	CASSVATGLIYEQYF	TGTGCCAGCAGCGTAGCGACGGGACTTATCTACGAGCAGTACTTC
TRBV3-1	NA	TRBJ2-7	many	CASTSESYEQYF	TGTGCCAGCACGAGCGAGTCCTACGAGCAGTACTTC
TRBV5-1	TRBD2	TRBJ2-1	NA	CAGSDTLAGGWDEQFF	TGCGCCGGCAGCGATACACTAGCGGGGGGGTGGGATGAGCAGTTCTTC
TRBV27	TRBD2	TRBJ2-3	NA	CASSLLTSGGPSEDTQYF	TGTGCCAGCAGTTTATTGACTAGCGGGGGCCCATCCGAGGATACGCAGTATTTT
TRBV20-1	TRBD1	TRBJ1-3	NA	CSARSGTAGNTIYF	TGCAGTGCTAGAAGCGGGACAGCAGGAAACACCATATATTTT
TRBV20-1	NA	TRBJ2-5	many	CSAQEGWTQYF	TGCAGTGCCCAGGAGGGATGGACCCAGTACTTC
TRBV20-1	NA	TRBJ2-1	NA	CSARDLGRAWEDEQFF	TGCAGTGCTAGAGATCTCGGCAGGGCCTGGGAGGATGAGCAGTTCTTC
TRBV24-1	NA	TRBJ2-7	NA	CATSDREYEQYF	TGTGCCACCAGTGATAGAGAATACGAGCAGTACTTC
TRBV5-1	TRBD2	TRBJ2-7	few	CASSSLAGGAYEQYF	TGCGCCAGCAGCTCACTAGCGGGAGGGGCCTACGAGCAGTACTTC
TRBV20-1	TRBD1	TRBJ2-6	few	CSARDIGQGIVGEPNVLTF	TGCAGTGCTAGAGATATTGGACAGGGGATAGTAGGAGAGCCCAACGTCCTGACTTTC
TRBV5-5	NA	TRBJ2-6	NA	CASSLFEGGANVLTF	TGTGCCAGCAGCTTATTTGAGGGTGGGGCCAACGTCCTGACTTTC
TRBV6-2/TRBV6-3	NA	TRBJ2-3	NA	CASSKEGDTRYF	TGTGCCAGCAGTAAGGAGGGGGATACGCGGTATTTT
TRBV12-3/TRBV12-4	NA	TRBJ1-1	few	CASSSMDSDTEAFF	TGTGCCAGCAGTAGCATGGACAGTGACACTGAAGCTTTCTTT
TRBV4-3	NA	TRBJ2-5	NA	CASSQSIDSQETQYF	TGCGCCAGCAGCCAAAGTATCGACAGTCAAGAGACCCAGTACTTC
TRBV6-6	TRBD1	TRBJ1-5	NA	CASSPDRENQPQHF	TGTGCCAGCAGCCCTGACAGGGAAAATCAGCCCCAGCATTTT
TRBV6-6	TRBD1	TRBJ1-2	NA	CASSHRQGDERNYGYTF	TGTGCCAGCAGCCACCGACAGGGGGACGAGAGAAACTATGGCTACACCTTC
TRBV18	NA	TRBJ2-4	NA	CASSPPNQGHVAKNIQYF	TGTGCCAGCTCACCACCCAACCAGGGGCATGTAGCCAAAAACATTCAGTACTTC
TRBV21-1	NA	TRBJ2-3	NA	CASARLTDTQYF	TGTGCCAGCGCGCGGCTCACAGATACGCAGTATTTT
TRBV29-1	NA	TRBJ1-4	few	CSVGRTSEKLFF	TGCAGCGTTGGGAGGACGTCGGAAAAACTGTTTTTT
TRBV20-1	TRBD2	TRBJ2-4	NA	CSADGTSGKAKNIQYF	TGCAGTGCTGACGGGACTAGCGGGAAAGCCAAAAACATTCAGTACTTC